Below, 24 T cell receptor beta chains from the same sample are listed, as sequenced in a study of blood T cell repertoires in COVID-19. The data were produced by immunoSEQ multiplex PCR, yet TCRdb's version contains in-frame clones alone and is incomplete. The data show fewer than 200,000 clones, over 80% seen once. Specimen: PBMCs or T cells enriched from blood (not recorded which). The source of these receptors is a woman aged 45-65 years who had recovered from COVID-19.

V is TRBV11-2 and J is TRBJ1-2; 9 positions agree with TRBD1. Germline V gene data show CDR1 as SGHAT and CDR2 as FQNNGV. The CDR3 is 14 amino acids. V lost 1 base to trimming and J lost 7 bases; unmatched junction nucleotides: 4. CDR3 nucleotide sequence: TGTGCCAGCAGCTTAGTCGGGGACAGGGCTGGCTACACCTTC. This sequence encodes CASSLVGDRAGYTF.

Here the CDR3 reads CATSPTGHNQPQHF. The DNA of the CDR3 is TGTGCCACCTCCCCGACAGGGCACAATCAGCCCCAGCATTTT. This chain uses TRBV19 with TRBJ1-5; TRBD1 matches at 7 bases. Trimming removed 10 bases from V and 3 bases from J; junction bases left unmatched: 9. Germline values: CDR1 LNHDA, CDR2 SQIVND (reference sequence). CDR3 size: 14 residues.

The chain uses TRBV7-6 and TRBJ2-2, with D possibly TRBD2 on 5 matching bases. V shed 4 bases and J shed 6 bases, with 12 bases lying between them. Per the germline V gene, CDR1 is SGHVS and CDR2 is FNYEAQ. The CDR3 covers 14 residues. The CDR3 here is CASSYMPRAGELFF. The CDR3 nucleotides read TGTGCCAGCAGCTACATGCCGCGGGCCGGGGAGCTGTTTTTT. Using reference TRBV7-6 and TRBJ2-2 for the parts outside the CDR3, the full variable domain is GAGVSQSPRYKVTKRGQDVALRCDPISGHVSLYWYRQALGQGPEFLTYFNYEAQQDKSGLPNDRFSAERPEGSISTLTIQRTEQRDSAMYRCASSYMPRAGELFFGEGSRLTVL.

This clone has just a few counts. The V gene is TRBV7-2, the J gene TRBJ2-3, with 8 bases aligning to TRBD2. The V gene end was trimmed by 5 bases and the J gene end by 3 bases; junction bases not matched to a gene: 10. Germline values: CDR1 SGHTA, CDR2 FQGNSA. The CDR3 is 16 residues long. The CDR3 region is CASSRRGAGDTDTQYF. CDR3 DNA: TGTGCCAGCAGCCGCCGTGGAGCGGGGGATACAGATACGCAGTATTTT.

This chain connects TRBV2 to TRBJ1-2; D is ambiguous. V lost 6 bases, J lost 4 bases, and 12 bases lay in between. Germline-derived CDR1 and CDR2 are SNHLY and FYNNEI. The CDR3 extends over 13 amino acids. CDR3 in DNA: TGTGCCAGCAGCCAGGCCCGGGGCTATGGCTACACCTTC. This gives the protein CASSQARGYGYTF. Variable domain in full (rest from reference TRBV2 and TRBJ1-2): EPEVTQTPSHQVTQMGQEVILRCVPISNHLYFYWYRQILGQKVEFLVSFYNNEISEKSEIFDDQFSVERPDGSNFTLKIRSTKLEDSAMYFCASSQARGYGYTFGSGTRLTVV.

V usage is TRBV5-1 and J usage is TRBJ1-1; TRBD1 matches 9 bases. Germline V gene data show CDR1 as SGHRS and CDR2 as YFSETQ. There are 16 residues in the CDR3. V trimming: 2 bases; J trimming: 1 base; junction bases outside the gene matches: 6. The CDR3 nucleotides are TGCGCCAGCAGCTTCGGAGCGACAGGGGGGAACACTGAAGCTTTCTTT. This gives the protein CASSFGATGGNTEAFF. Based on the CDR3 plus reference TRBV5-1 and TRBJ1-1, the full variable domain is KAGVTQTPRYLIKTRGQQVTLSCSPISGHRSVSWYQQTPGQGLQFLFEYFSETQRNKGNFPGRFSGRQFSNSRSEMNVSTLELGDSALYLCASSFGATGGNTEAFFGQGTRLTVV.

The chain recombines TRBV7-9 with TRBJ2-1; 12 nucleotides align to TRBD2. The CDR3 runs 16 residues. V lost 5 bases to trimming and J lost 4 bases; unmatched junction nucleotides: 6. CDR1 and CDR2 from the germline V gene are SEHNR and FQNEAQ (reference sequence). Written as DNA, the CDR3 is TGTGCCAGCAGCCCACCTAGCGGGGGGGCGTACAATGAGCAGTTCTTC. Protein sequence: CASSPPSGGAYNEQFF.

The genes are TRBV7-9 and TRBJ2-1, with TRBD2 identical over 8 bases. This CDR3 contains 17 residues. Unmatched junction bases numbered 13, after V lost 1 base and J lost 8 bases. The germline CDR1 and CDR2 sequences are SEHNR and FQNEAQ (reference sequence). In DNA form, the CDR3 reads TGTGCCAGCAGCTTAGATCAAGTTAGCGGGGTGGGTCATGAGCAGTTCTTC. Amino acid sequence: CASSLDQVSGVGHEQFF.

The genes are TRBV27 and TRBJ1-5, with TRBD1 matching over 9 bases. V dropped 6 bases and J dropped 5; count of bases not matched to a gene: 8. Germline assignment: CDR1 MNHEY and CDR2 SMNVEV (reference sequence). The CDR3 loop spans 15 amino acids. The CDR3 DNA is TGTGCCAGCAGCTTTACCGGGACAGGGCATCAGCCCCAGCATTTT. The encoded protein is CASSFTGTGHQPQHF.

The V and J genes are TRBV6-5 and TRBJ1-5; tentative D call: TRBD1 (5 bases). This CDR3 region has 15 residues. V was shortened by 6 bases and J by 7 bases, with 19 bases between the two germline ends. CDR1 is MNHEY, CDR2 SVGAGI, per germline. This CDR3 reads CASRPDSLGRQPQHF. The DNA of the CDR3 is TGTGCCAGCAGGCCCGACAGCCTAGGTAGACAGCCCCAGCATTTT.

This clone is a singleton in its sample. This chain links TRBV30 with TRBJ1-1; D is possibly TRBD1 (6 bases). This CDR3 spans 14 amino acids. Germline values: CDR1 GTSNPN, CDR2 SVGIG (reference sequence). V was shortened by 4 bases and J by 2 bases, with 14 bases between the two germline ends. DNA for the CDR3: TGTGCCTGGACAGGGGTCCTCTCTAACACTGAAGCTTTCTTT. Translated, it gives CAWTGVLSNTEAFF.

This chain uses TRBV5-1 with TRBJ1-1; D possibly corresponds to TRBD1 (6 bases). The CDR3 totals 15 residues. Trimming took off 0 bases at V and 4 bases at J, with 13 bases between the two ends. Per the germline V gene, CDR1 is SGHRS and CDR2 is YFSETQ. CDR3 sequence (DNA): TGCGCCAGCAGCTTGGCCTCAGGGGTTTTCACTGAAGCTTTCTTT. It encodes CASSLASGVFTEAFF.

CDR3 in amino acids: CASIGQGAPAFF. The CDR3, as DNA: TGTGCCAGCATCGGACAGGGCGCGCCGGCTTTCTTT. This sequence joins TRBV11-2 and TRBJ1-1; 8 bases line up with TRBD1. Germline V lookup: CDR1 SGHAT, CDR2 FQNNGV. The CDR3 is 12 amino acids. The V segment lost 7 bases and the J segment 11 bases; nucleotides outside the gene matches: 9.

The rearrangement links TRBV21-1 to TRBJ2-3; the D call of TRBD2 is as the table states it, not checked on the DNA. TRBV21-1 is a known pseudogene. The CDR3 runs to 13 residues. The CDR3 reads CASRGGGADTQYF. The CDR3 nucleotides read TGTGCCAGCCGGGGCGGGGGGGCAGATACGCAGTATTTT.

There are a few counts of this clone. The chain is built from TRBV14 and TRBJ1-1, with D perhaps TRBD1 (5 bases). V was clipped by 4 bases and J by 3 bases, with 12 bases between them. This CDR3 is 14 amino acids long. Germline V gene lookup returns CDR1 SGHDN and CDR2 FVKESK. The CDR3 protein is CASSRISGYTEAFF. As DNA, the CDR3 is TGTGCCAGCAGCCGGATCTCAGGGTACACTGAAGCTTTCTTT.

This clone has a single count. This chain links TRBV19 with TRBJ1-4; TRBD1 aligns across 10 bases. The CDR3 has 13 amino acids. Germline CDR1 reads LNHDA; CDR2 reads SQIVND (reference sequence). The junction had 7 bases not matched to a gene; V was cut back by 10 bases and J by 8 bases. In DNA, the CDR3 is TGTGCCACCGGGACAGGGGAAGAGGAAAAACTGTTTTTT. This gives the protein CATGTGEEEKLFF.

The chain links TRBV5-1 to TRBJ1-1; possible D gene TRBD1, 5 bases. The germline CDR1 and CDR2 sequences are SGHRS and YFSETQ. Trimming removed 3 bases from V and 0 bases from J, with 12 bases in between. The CDR3 is 15 residues long. In DNA, the CDR3 is TGCGCCAGCAGCTCACTCGACAGAATGAACACTGAAGCTTTCTTT. Amino acid sequence: CASSSLDRMNTEAFF.

The CDR3: CAWSARGRPNTGELFF. The DNA of the CDR3 is TGTGCCTGGAGCGCCCGCGGCAGACCGAACACCGGGGAGCTGTTTTTT. J is TRBJ2-2 and V is TRBV30, with unresolved D. Between the trimmed V and J ends, which lost 3 bases and 0 bases, there was a span of 14 bases. CDR3 length: 16 amino acids. Germline V CDR1 and CDR2: GTSNPN, SVGIG (reference sequence). The entire variable domain, with the rest obtained from reference TRBV30 and TRBJ2-2, is as follows: SQTIHQWPATLVQPVGSPLSLECTVEGTSNPNLYWYRQAAGRGLQLLFYSVGIGQISSEVPQNLSASRPQDRQFILSSKKLLLSDSGFYLCAWSARGRPNTGELFFGEGSRLTVL.

This chain links TRBV7-2 with TRBJ1-2; tentative D call: TRBD1 (6 bases). Per germline, CDR1 SGHTA and CDR2 FQGNSA. Trimming took off 5 bases at V and 1 base at J, with 17 bases between the two ends. The CDR3 covers 16 residues. This chain's CDR3 is CASSLFSYRDNYGYTF. CDR3 DNA sequence: TGTGCCAGCAGCCTTTTCTCGTACAGGGATAACTATGGCTACACCTTC.

V and J are TRBV20-1 and TRBJ1-5; D is perhaps TRBD1 (6 bases). The V end lost 3 bases, the J end lost 10 bases, and 19 bases lay between the germline ends. Looked up from germline, CDR1 is DFQATT and CDR2 is SNEGSKA (reference sequence). The CDR3 runs to 14 residues. The CDR3 loop reads CSASTPGVIRPQHF. DNA for the CDR3: TGCAGTGCTAGTACTCCAGGGGTAATCCGACCCCAGCATTTT.

V usage is TRBV13 and J usage is TRBJ2-4, with D unresolved. V shed 3 bases and J shed 7 bases, with 7 bases lying between them. This CDR3 contains 12 residues. Germline lookup yields CDR1 PRHDT and CDR2 FYEKMQ (reference sequence). The CDR3 DNA sequence: TGTGCCAGCAGCTTGGGCCCTAACATTCAGTACTTC. It encodes CASSLGPNIQYF.

This clone has only one observation. The J gene is TRBJ2-5, the V gene TRBV28; a weak D match, TRBD1 (5 bases). The CDR3 is 15 residues long. V dropped 2 bases and J dropped 5 bases, with 15 bases sitting between them. The germline V gene has CDR1 MDHEN and CDR2 SYDVKM. CDR3 protein: CASSLGQGPLETQYF. In DNA form, the CDR3 reads TGTGCCAGCAGTTTAGGGCAGGGCCCCCTCGAGACCCAGTACTTC.

The genes are TRBV18 and TRBJ1-4; the D is unclear. The CDR3 totals 15 residues. V shed 1 base and J shed 5 bases, with 11 bases lying between them. Germline V gives CDR1 KGHSH, CDR2 LQKENI. The CDR3 region has the DNA TGTGCCAGCTCACCACGGGCGGGGTCAAATGAAAAACTGTTTTTT. This translates into CASSPRAGSNEKLFF. The full variable domain, with the rest looked up from reference TRBV18 and TRBJ1-4, is NAGVMQNPRHLVRRRGQEARLRCSPMKGHSHVYWYRQLPEEGLKFMVYLQKENIIDESGMPKERFSAEFPKEGPSILRIQQVVRGDSAAYFCASSPRAGSNEKLFFGSGTQLSVL.

The chain has TRBV9 and TRBJ2-3, with a tentative D call TRBD1 (5 bases). From germline, CDR1 is SGDLS and CDR2 YYNGEE. This CDR3 region has 14 residues. The V gene lost 4 bases and the J gene lost 4 bases, with 13 bases spanning the gap. CDR3 in amino acids: CASSFGAGADTQYF. DNA of the CDR3: TGTGCCAGCAGCTTTGGGGCTGGCGCAGATACGCAGTATTTT.